This T cell receptor beta chain was obtained from a study of early T cells in non-severe SARS-CoV-2 infection. This clonotype was seen many times. The CDR3 contains 15 residues. In germline, CDR1 is SGHVS, CDR2 FNYEAQ. Germline trimming cut 3 bases from V and 5 bases from J; bases unmatched to any gene: 4. MiXCR was run by TCRdb on the 5' RACE reads, yielding one entry per CDR3 protein. The sample contains tens of thousands of distinct CDR3 sequences, over 9.5% of which appear only once. This receptor was obtained from an adult who was a healthcare worker with PCR-confirmed SARS-CoV-2 infection or an uninfected control (not recorded which). The genes are TRBV7-6 and TRBJ2-2, with 9 bases lining up with TRBD1. The sample here was whole blood, taken at baseline. This CDR3 reads CASSFWTGETGELFF. The CDR3 nucleotides read TGTGCCAGCAGCTTTTGGACAGGGGAGACCGGGGAGCTGTTTTTT.